Sequencing of this T cell receptor (beta chain) was carried out in a study of shared clonotypes between healthy human individuals. Across the whole study: Every donor yielded three CD4 naive, three CD4 memory, two CD8 naive and one CD8 memory plate.

Every immunoSEQ plate was one replicate of a subset's evenly spread DNA. Original methodology: ImmunoSEQ output lacked quality scores and full-length reads, limiting matched filtering. Generated by immunoSEQ multiplex PCR, the TCRdb table keeps only in-frame clones and is missing some. That table gives V, J and clone size, and the DNA gave D and trimming. The profile shows millions of clones, around 96% of them singletons. Cells designated naive CD8 were CD45RO-negative and were positively selected for CCR7, with terminally differentiated effector memory CD45RA+ cells excluded. None of the donors, who were healthy HIV-negative adults, had recently had acute infections or vaccinations. V was clipped by 4 bases and J by 0 bases; unmatched bases: 5. This CDR3 contains 15 residues.

The sequenced sample was naive CD8+ T cells sorted from blood. The clonotype originates from a man aged 18 to 29 in good health. This chain connects TRBV23-1 to TRBJ1-1; 7 bases line up with TRBD1. TRBV23-1 is an ORF; its function is uncertain. The CDR3 sequence: CASSRRGQMNTEAFF. The CDR3 coding sequence is TGCGCCAGCAGTCGAAGGGGACAGATGAACACTGAAGCTTTCTTT.